The sequence of this T cell receptor beta chain was determined in a study of CD8+ T cells in alopecia areata. About the research overall: At a dose of 5 to 10 mg twice daily, oral tofacitinib was given to treated patients.

Broader study findings: Scalp clonality dropped significantly under tofacitinib, as did expanded CD8+ top-100 clones.

Treatment specified: oral pan-JAK inhibitor, 5-10 mg twice daily. The ends lost 5 bases at V and 8 bases at J; junction bases unmatched: 12. This CDR3 contains 15 residues. Germline V gene lookup returns CDR1 MNHEY and CDR2 SMNVEV (reference sequence). Sequencing used cDNA as its template, made by extracting RNA and reverse transcribing it. The method was immunoSEQ multiplex PCR; TCRdb's version includes in-frame clones alone and lacks a portion of them. Altogether fewer than 150,000 clones are present, 82% being singletons, with the ten largest covering 25%. For this clone: Antigen specificity is unknown.

The sample consisted of CD8+ T cells sorted from blood, taken at week 4, from a patient treated with tofacitinib. This TCR was recovered from a human donor with alopecia areata. This sequence joins TRBV27 and TRBJ2-1, with 7 positions matching TRBD2. The CDR3 DNA reads TGTGCCAGCAGTGCAGGCGGGGGTAAATGGGATGAGCAGTTCTTC. Translated: CASSAGGGKWDEQFF.